This T cell receptor (beta chain) was retrieved from a study of a mutant IDH1 vaccine in newly diagnosed glioma (dated by TCRdb to the early 2020s). Describing the broader study: Eight vaccinations were administered to patients in weeks 1, 3, 5, 7, 11, 15, 19 and 23, corresponding to visits V03 through V10. Vaccination was initiated 4-6 weeks after radiotherapy alone, or concurrently with temozolomide cycles in the chemotherapy-containing groups. The roughly 35 treated patients were around 62% male and around 40% female, with a mean age of around 40 years. Before enrollment, most patients had been given radiochemotherapy with temozolomide as standard therapy, while the rest had received either radiotherapy alone or temozolomide alone. Peripheral blood samples were drawn at six visits, namely V03 (baseline), V05, V07, V10, V12 and V13. Longitudinal TCRB deep sequencing was done for 25 treated patients, wherever samples were available for exploratory analyses.

The time point label corresponds to: week 11, during vaccination. Every vaccine dose consisted of 300 ug of a 20-mer mutant IDH1 peptide in Montanide, administered subcutaneously together with topical imiquimod. Newly diagnosed WHO grade 3 or 4 IDH1-mutant astrocytomas showing loss of nuclear ATRX were present in the donors. The samples were drawn from NOA16, a multicentre, single-arm, open-label phase I trial in Germany that tested a mutant IDH1 peptide vaccine in humans for the first time. Genomic DNA for TCRB sequencing was isolated from EDTA blood with the DNeasy Blood and Tissue Kit. The library was built by means of the immunoSEQ multiplex PCR assay. Rearranged TCR beta chain sequences were amplified using the hsTCRB Kit according to the manufacturer's protocol. An Illumina MiSeq was used to sequence the TCRB libraries. On the study's bioinformatics: Demultiplexing, trimming and gene mapping were performed with the kit vendor's proprietary platform. TCRdb retrieved this table from immuneACCESS and kept in-frame rearrangements only. Not all clones are present; in checked studies, unresolved V genes account for under half, and no reason is known for the remainder. V and J calls and clone size follow that table, whereas D and trimming were derived from the DNA. The sample yields 50,000 to 65,000 clones; about 81% were counted once. The ten largest clones take up approximately 9% of the sample.

General study outcomes and caveats: Selection of PBMC samples for TCRB deep sequencing was based on availability. Pseudoprogression appeared unrelated to alterations in the top peripheral T cell clonotypes detected by TCRB sequencing. Immune responses induced by the vaccine were seen in around 93% of patients across multiple MHC alleles. The authors stated that sample limitations prevented analyses of patient blood samples from being reproduced.

Its CDR3 holds 15 amino acids, cysteine through phenylalanine. Only the CDR3 portion is preserved as DNA: 45 bases, with reading frame beginning at the first base. CDR1 and CDR2, per the germline V gene, are SGDLS and YYNGEE. Trimming removed 2 bases from V and 4 bases from J, leaving 16 bases between the germline ends. On this clone: Its specific antigen is unknown. No quality values exist for individual bases; no much larger clone is one base distant.

The chain is assembled from TRBV9 and TRBJ2-7, with no confidently assigned D gene. Sequencing was performed on PBMCs, taken from a glioma patient whose treatment included an IDH1 peptide vaccine. This sequence was found in a woman between 50 and 59 years old with glioma. The nucleotide sequence reads TGTGCCAGCAGCGTGCGGACGGCACCCGATTACGAGCAGTACTTC. Translated, it reads CASSVRTAPDYEQYF.